The 28 T cell receptor beta chains listed next were all sequenced from one sample in a study of blood T cell repertoires in COVID-19. Here immunoSEQ multiplex PCR was the method, and the copy in TCRdb shows in-frame clones only, minus some. The sample carries 350,000 to 550,000 clones, roughly nine tenths recorded once. The sequencing sample was made of PBMCs or T cells enriched from blood (not recorded which). The receptors stem from a man aged 25-45 years who had recovered from COVID-19.

The chain has TRBV18 and TRBJ2-5; D uncertain. This CDR3 is built from 12 residues. The germline V gene has CDR1 KGHSH and CDR2 LQKENI. Trimming left V 3 bases short and J 5 bases short, with 7 bases between. This CDR3 reads CASSPSRETQYF. In DNA form, the CDR3 reads TGTGCCAGCTCACCTTCCCGGGAGACCCAGTACTTC.

The V and J genes are TRBV28 and TRBJ1-1, with a weak D call TRBD1 (6 bases). The CDR3 totals 14 residues. Germline V gives CDR1 MDHEN, CDR2 SYDVKM. V lost 10 bases and J lost 0, with 15 bases in between. CDR3 sequence: CATQGNTLNTEAFF. The CDR3 DNA follows: TGTGCCACCCAGGGGAACACCTTGAACACTGAAGCTTTCTTT.

The chain couples TRBV24-1 to TRBJ2-6, with TRBD1 matching 8 bases. There are 16 residues in the CDR3. V was pared by 4 bases and J by 6 bases, with 7 bases of the junction left unmatched. Germline-derived CDR1 and CDR2 are KGHDR and SFDVKD. As DNA, the CDR3 is TGTGCCACCAGTGACCGGACAGGGATTGAGGCCAACGTCCTGACTTTC. Amino acids: CATSDRTGIEANVLTF.

This chain connects TRBV7-3 to TRBJ2-7; 10 bases are shared with TRBD2. J was trimmed by 0 bases and V by 4 bases; bases with no gene match: 3. Germline V gene sequence: CDR1 SGHTA, CDR2 FQGTGA. The CDR3 has 15 residues. CDR3 amino acids: CASSSSGGLSYEQYF. The CDR3 DNA reads as TGTGCCAGCAGCTCTAGCGGGGGTCTCTCCTACGAGCAGTACTTC.

The chain carries TRBV30 and TRBJ1-6; D unresolved. Trimming left V 3 bases short and J 8 bases short, with 11 bases between. Germline assignment: CDR1 GTSNPN and CDR2 SVGIG (reference sequence). The CDR3 is 13 residues long. Written as DNA, the CDR3 is TGTGCCTGGAGCTCGCAGGTGGATTCACCCCTCCACTTT. Translated: CAWSSQVDSPLHF. Supplemented by reference TRBV30 and TRBJ1-6, the full variable domain reads SQTIHQWPATLVQPVGSPLSLECTVEGTSNPNLYWYRQAAGRGLQLLFYSVGIGQISSEVPQNLSASRPQDRQFILSSKKLLLSDSGFYLCAWSSQVDSPLHFGNGTRLTVT.

The V call is TRBV5-1, the J call TRBJ1-5, with D perhaps TRBD1 (6 bases). The CDR3 runs 15 residues. Deletions cut 4 bases from V and 2 bases from J, with 13 bases between. Germline V gene lookup returns CDR1 SGHRS and CDR2 YFSETQ. This chain's CDR3 is CASSTLPGGNQPQHF. The CDR3 DNA reads as TGCGCCAGCAGCACCCTACCAGGGGGCAATCAGCCCCAGCATTTT.

This sequence joins TRBV7-2 and TRBJ2-7; 7 nucleotides agree with TRBD1. J lost 2 bases, V lost 11 bases, and 12 bases had no gene match. This CDR3 is built from 14 residues. Germline CDR1 SGHTA, CDR2 FQGNSA. CDR3 protein: CAGSRGSGAYEQYF. The CDR3 region has the DNA TGTGCCGGATCCAGGGGGAGCGGCGCCTACGAGCAGTACTTC.

This rearrangement joins TRBV19 to TRBJ1-1; 9 positions agree with TRBD1. This CDR3 is built from 17 residues. Germline CDR1 is LNHDA and CDR2 is SQIVND (reference sequence). Germline trimming cut 8 bases from V and 3 bases from J; bases unmatched to any gene: 16. The CDR3 is CASARGQGRRLDTEAFF. As DNA, the CDR3 is TGTGCCAGTGCCCGAGGACAGGGGCGTAGGCTTGACACTGAAGCTTTCTTT.

The chain couples TRBV4-1 to TRBJ2-1; D is possibly TRBD2 (6 bases). The CDR3 consists of 20 residues. V was cut by 2 bases and J by 0 bases, with 23 bases left in between. CDR1 and CDR2 (germline): MGHRA, YSYEKL. The CDR3 is CASSQYSERAPKSSYNEQFF. In DNA, the CDR3 is TGCGCCAGCAGCCAATATAGTGAGCGGGCCCCCAAGAGCTCCTACAATGAGCAGTTCTTC.

The rearrangement joins TRBV27 to TRBJ2-1; D not certain. The CDR3 is made up of 12 amino acids. CDR1 MNHEY and CDR2 SMNVEV come from the germline V gene (reference sequence). Trimming removed 3 bases at V and 5 bases at J, with 5 bases between. The DNA for the CDR3 is TGTGCCAGCAGTTTTGGCAACAATGAGCAGTTCTTC. Translating gives CASSFGNNEQFF.

The chain recombines TRBV24-1 with TRBJ2-7, with D hard to call. The V gene lost 2 bases and the J gene lost 7 bases, with 14 bases spanning the gap. This CDR3 has 14 amino acids. Germline V gene data show CDR1 as KGHDR and CDR2 as SFDVKD. The CDR3 coding sequence is TGTGCCACCAGTGATTCTACCTCCCTGCGGGAGCAGTACTTC. It yields the protein CATSDSTSLREQYF.

This clone was observed a few times. The chain recombines TRBV6-5 with TRBJ2-5, with a weak D call TRBD2 (6 bases). CDR1 is MNHEY, CDR2 SVGAGI, per germline. This CDR3 comprises 14 residues. Trimming stripped 9 bases from V and 4 bases from J, with 18 bases between. The CDR3 sequence: CASSLTGGVETQYF. The CDR3 nucleotides read TGTGCCAGTAGCCTTACCGGCGGGGTAGAGACCCAGTACTTC.

V usage is TRBV7-9 and J usage is TRBJ1-1; a weak D match, TRBD1 (5 bases). The V end was cut by 6 bases, the J end by 2 bases, with 10 bases between. The CDR3 totals 13 residues. Germline loops: CDR1 SEHNR, CDR2 FQNEAQ (reference sequence). The CDR3 reads CASRLQENTEAFF. CDR3 DNA sequence: TGTGCCAGCAGGCTACAGGAAAACACTGAAGCTTTCTTT.

The chain uses TRBV5-1 and TRBJ2-7; D unclear. Trimming removed 0 bases at V and 3 bases at J, with 7 bases between. The CDR3 covers 13 residues. Germline CDR1 is SGHRS and CDR2 is YFSETQ. The CDR3 bases are TGCGCCAGCAGCTTGGTAAACGGCTACGAGCAGTACTTC. Protein: CASSLVNGYEQYF. Based on the CDR3 plus reference TRBV5-1 and TRBJ2-7, the full variable domain is KAGVTQTPRYLIKTRGQQVTLSCSPISGHRSVSWYQQTPGQGLQFLFEYFSETQRNKGNFPGRFSGRQFSNSRSEMNVSTLELGDSALYLCASSLVNGYEQYFGPGTRLTVT.

The V gene is TRBV27, the J gene TRBJ1-1; D is uncertain. The CDR3 length is 14 residues. Germline lookup yields CDR1 MNHEY and CDR2 SMNVEV (reference sequence). V lost 6 bases and J 4 bases, leaving 15 bases between the germline ends. The CDR3 nucleotides read TGTGCCAGCAGCACACGGGGAGGACTCACTGAAGCTTTCTTT. It yields the protein CASSTRGGLTEAFF.

A note on this clone: Other DNA sequences in the same sample also yield this CDR3. The chain employs TRBV5-4 and TRBJ2-3, with a possible D match to TRBD2 (6 bases). The CDR3 sequence is 15 residues long. CDR1 is SGHNT and CDR2 is YYREEE in the germline V gene (reference sequence). Trimming shortened V by 0 bases and J by 0 bases, and 8 bases separated the two germline ends. The CDR3 reads CASSLGGTSTDTQYF. The CDR3 coding sequence is TGTGCCAGCAGCTTGGGAGGGACTAGCACAGATACGCAGTATTTT.

The rearrangement uses TRBV4-1 and TRBJ2-7, with 9 bases lining up with TRBD2. The CDR3 contains 15 residues. The V gene's germline CDR1 is MGHRA and CDR2 YSYEKL. The ends lost 5 bases at V and 5 bases at J; junction bases unmatched: 10. The CDR3 protein is CASSYRSGRFDEQYF. CDR3 coding DNA: TGCGCCAGCAGCTACCGTAGCGGGAGATTCGACGAGCAGTACTTC.

This clone was detected only a few times. The chain is built from TRBV12-3 or TRBV12-4 and TRBJ1-2; no definite D call. CDR3 length equals 13 residues. Trimming cost V 2 bases and J 2 bases, with 6 bases left between them. The DNA of the CDR3 is TGTGCCAGCAGTTTAAACAGAAACTATGGCTACACCTTC. This translates into CASSLNRNYGYTF.

The chain links TRBV18 to TRBJ2-3; D is perhaps TRBD1 (5 bases). The CDR3 length is 14 residues. The ends were cut back, 3 bases at V and 2 bases at J, with 9 bases in the middle. Germline CDR1 reads KGHSH; CDR2 reads LQKENI. The CDR3 DNA is TGTGCCAGCTCACCGGGGCAGAACACAGATACGCAGTATTTT. It specifies CASSPGQNTDTQYF.

The V gene is TRBV18, the J gene TRBJ2-3; 11 nucleotides line up with TRBD1. This CDR3 comprises 16 residues. Germline trimming cut 8 bases from V and 0 bases from J; bases unmatched to any gene: 7. Germline V CDR1 and CDR2: KGHSH, LQKENI. The CDR3 coding sequence is TGTGCCAGCACCCGGACAGGGGGCGCCAGCACAGATACGCAGTATTTT. The encoded protein is CASTRTGGASTDTQYF.

The CDR3 region has the DNA TGTGCCAGCAGTGAAGGGGCAGATGCTAACTATGGCTACACCTTC. This sequence encodes CASSEGADANYGYTF. The chain recombines TRBV6-1 with TRBJ1-2; no reliable D call. Germline V gene data show CDR1 as MNHNS and CDR2 as SASEGT. The germline V and J ends were trimmed by 1 base and 0 bases, with 9 bases remaining between them. The CDR3 is 15 residues long.

This clone was detected only a few times. V usage is TRBV5-1 and J usage is TRBJ2-3, with TRBD1 identical over 7 bases. This CDR3 is built from 16 residues. V lost 1 base, J lost 6 bases, and 11 bases stayed unmatched. Germline V gene lookup returns CDR1 SGHRS and CDR2 YFSETQ. CDR3 sequence (DNA): TGCGCCAGCAGCTTGACGCAGACAGGGTCCTTGGATACGCAGTATTTT. This encodes CASSLTQTGSLDTQYF. Full variable domain (missing parts from reference TRBV5-1 and TRBJ2-3): KAGVTQTPRYLIKTRGQQVTLSCSPISGHRSVSWYQQTPGQGLQFLFEYFSETQRNKGNFPGRFSGRQFSNSRSEMNVSTLELGDSALYLCASSLTQTGSLDTQYFGPGTRLTVL.

CDR3 sequence (DNA): TGCAGCGTTGAAGGTAGCGGGGGCCTTGATACGCAGTATTTT. Translating it yields CSVEGSGGLDTQYF. This rearrangement joins TRBV29-1 to TRBJ2-3; TRBD2 matches at 9 bases. Germline V CDR1 and CDR2: SQVTM, ANQGSEA. Trimming cost V 1 base and J 6 bases; bases outside gene matches: 5. The CDR3 is 14 amino acids.

V and J are TRBV20-1 and TRBJ2-7; D call uncertain. CDR1 is DFQATT, CDR2 SNEGSKA, per germline (reference sequence). V lost 5 bases and J 9 bases, leaving 14 bases between the germline ends. This CDR3 has 11 residues. CDR3 protein: CSARGDSGQYF. In DNA, the CDR3 is TGCAGTGCTCGAGGTGATTCCGGGCAGTACTTC.

The J gene is TRBJ2-1, the V gene TRBV19, with 9 bases lining up with TRBD2. The CDR3 extends over 15 amino acids. The V segment lost 4 bases and the J segment 4 bases; nucleotides outside the gene matches: 5. CDR1 and CDR2 (germline): LNHDA, SQIVND (reference sequence). The CDR3 region has the DNA TGTGCCAGTAGTACTAAACTAGCGGGTTACAATGAGCAGTTCTTC. It codes for CASSTKLAGYNEQFF.

The rearrangement links TRBV7-3 to TRBJ2-1, with 8 positions matching TRBD2. The CDR3 totals 15 residues. The V gene end was trimmed by 2 bases and the J gene end by 7 bases; junction bases not matched to a gene: 7. Germline lookup yields CDR1 SGHTA and CDR2 FQGTGA. CDR3 sequence reads: CASSLSPSGSNEQFF. The DNA of the CDR3 is TGTGCCAGCAGCTTATCTCCCAGCGGGAGTAATGAGCAGTTCTTC.

The rearrangement uses TRBV10-1 and TRBJ2-1, with 8 bases fitting TRBD1. The V gene's germline CDR1 is WNHNN and CDR2 SYGVQD (reference sequence). The trim removed 3 bases at V and 5 bases at J, leaving 12 bases unmatched. The CDR3 consists of 17 residues. This chain's CDR3 is CASSDHGTGGWDNEQFF. CDR3 DNA: TGCGCCAGCAGTGACCACGGTACAGGGGGATGGGACAATGAGCAGTTCTTC.

CDR3 sequence (DNA): TGTGCCAGCAGCACCCGACAGGGGGCAACCAAAAACATTCAGTACTTC. This encodes CASSTRQGATKNIQYF. The V and J genes are TRBV13 and TRBJ2-4; 10 bases agree with TRBD1. The J segment lost 2 bases and the V segment lost 5 bases, leaving 6 bases of the junction unmatched. There are 16 residues in the CDR3. The V gene's germline CDR1 is PRHDT and CDR2 FYEKMQ (reference sequence).